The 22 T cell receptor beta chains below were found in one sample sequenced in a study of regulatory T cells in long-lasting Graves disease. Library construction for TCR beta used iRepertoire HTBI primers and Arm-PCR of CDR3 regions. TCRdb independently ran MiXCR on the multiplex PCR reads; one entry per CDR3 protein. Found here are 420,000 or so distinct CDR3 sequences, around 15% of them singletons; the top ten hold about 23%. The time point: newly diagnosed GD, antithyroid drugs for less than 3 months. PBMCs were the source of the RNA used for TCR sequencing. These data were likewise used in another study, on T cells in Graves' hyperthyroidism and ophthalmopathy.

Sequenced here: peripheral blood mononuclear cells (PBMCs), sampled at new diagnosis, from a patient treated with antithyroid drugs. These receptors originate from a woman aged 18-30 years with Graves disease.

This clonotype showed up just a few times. This CDR3 is CASSIAPGTSRGDEQFF. The CDR3 region has the DNA TGTGCCAGTAGTATAGCCCCCGGGACTAGCAGGGGCGATGAGCAGTTCTTC. The V and J genes are TRBV19 and TRBJ2-1, with 9 bases identical to TRBD2. There are 17 residues in the CDR3. With V trimmed by 1 base and J by 8 bases, 12 bases remained unmatched. The germline V gene has CDR1 LNHDA and CDR2 SQIVND (reference sequence).

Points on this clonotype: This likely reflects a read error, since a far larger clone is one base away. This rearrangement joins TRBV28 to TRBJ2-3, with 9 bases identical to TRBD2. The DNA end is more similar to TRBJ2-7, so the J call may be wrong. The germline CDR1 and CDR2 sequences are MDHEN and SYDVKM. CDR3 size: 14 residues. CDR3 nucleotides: TGTGCCAGCAGTAGCGGGAGGTCATACAATGAGCAGTACTTC. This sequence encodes CASSSGRSYNEQYF.

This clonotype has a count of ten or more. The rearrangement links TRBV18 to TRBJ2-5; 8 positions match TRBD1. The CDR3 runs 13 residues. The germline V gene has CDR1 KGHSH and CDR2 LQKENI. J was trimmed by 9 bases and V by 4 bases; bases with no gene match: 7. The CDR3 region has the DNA TGTGCCAGCTCACAACTGGACAGGGAGGCCCAGTACTTC. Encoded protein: CASSQLDREAQYF.

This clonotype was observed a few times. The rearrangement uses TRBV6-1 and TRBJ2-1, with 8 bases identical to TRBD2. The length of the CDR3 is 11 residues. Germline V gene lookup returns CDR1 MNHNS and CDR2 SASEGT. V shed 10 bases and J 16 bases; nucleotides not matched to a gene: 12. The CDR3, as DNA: TGTGCCACTTTAAGCGGGAGATGGTTATTCTTC. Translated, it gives CATLSGRWLFF.

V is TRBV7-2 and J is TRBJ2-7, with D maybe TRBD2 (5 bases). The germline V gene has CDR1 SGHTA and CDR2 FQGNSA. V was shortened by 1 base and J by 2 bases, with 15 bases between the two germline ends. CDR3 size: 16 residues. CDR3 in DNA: TGTGCCAGCAGCTTAGTAGCAGGAGGAAGCGCCTACGAGCAGTACTTC. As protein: CASSLVAGGSAYEQYF.

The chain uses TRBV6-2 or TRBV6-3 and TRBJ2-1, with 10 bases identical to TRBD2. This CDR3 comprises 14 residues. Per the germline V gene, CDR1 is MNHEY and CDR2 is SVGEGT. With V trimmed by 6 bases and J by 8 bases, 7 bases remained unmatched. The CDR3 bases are TGTGCCAGCAGATCTAGCGGGGGTCTACATGAGCAGTTCTTC. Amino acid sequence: CASRSSGGLHEQFF.

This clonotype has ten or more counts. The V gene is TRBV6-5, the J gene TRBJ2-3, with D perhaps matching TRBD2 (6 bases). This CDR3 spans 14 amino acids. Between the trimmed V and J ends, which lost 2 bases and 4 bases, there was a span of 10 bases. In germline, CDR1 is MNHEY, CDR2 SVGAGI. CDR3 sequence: CASSYVRESDTQYF. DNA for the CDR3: TGTGCCAGCAGTTACGTCCGGGAGTCAGATACGCAGTATTTT.

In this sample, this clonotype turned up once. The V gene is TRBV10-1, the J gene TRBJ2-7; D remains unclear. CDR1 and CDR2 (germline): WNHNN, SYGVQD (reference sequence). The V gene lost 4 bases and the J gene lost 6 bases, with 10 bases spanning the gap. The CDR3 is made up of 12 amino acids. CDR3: CASSAHLTEQYF. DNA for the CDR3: TGCGCCAGCAGTGCCCACCTCACCGAGCAGTACTTC.

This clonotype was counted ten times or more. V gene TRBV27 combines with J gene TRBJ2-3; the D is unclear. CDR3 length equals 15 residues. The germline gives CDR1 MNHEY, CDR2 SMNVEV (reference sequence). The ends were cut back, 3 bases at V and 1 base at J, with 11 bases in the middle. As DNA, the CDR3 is TGTGCCAGCAGTTTCGCCCAGCGAGGCACAGATACGCAGTATTTT. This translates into CASSFAQRGTDTQYF.

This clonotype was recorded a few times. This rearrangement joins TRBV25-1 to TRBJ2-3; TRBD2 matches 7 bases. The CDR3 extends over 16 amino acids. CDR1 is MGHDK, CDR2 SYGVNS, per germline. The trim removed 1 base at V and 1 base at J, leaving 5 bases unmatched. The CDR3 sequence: CASSEWGGVGTDTQYF. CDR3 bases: TGTGCCAGCAGTGAATGGGGAGGGGTCGGCACAGATACGCAGTATTTT.

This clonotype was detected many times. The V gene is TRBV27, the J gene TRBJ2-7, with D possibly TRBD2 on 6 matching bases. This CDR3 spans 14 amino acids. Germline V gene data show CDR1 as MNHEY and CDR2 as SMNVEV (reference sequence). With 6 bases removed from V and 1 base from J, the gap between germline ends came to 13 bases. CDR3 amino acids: CASSPAGRSYEQYF. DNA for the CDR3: TGTGCCAGCAGCCCAGCGGGCAGGTCCTACGAGCAGTACTTC.

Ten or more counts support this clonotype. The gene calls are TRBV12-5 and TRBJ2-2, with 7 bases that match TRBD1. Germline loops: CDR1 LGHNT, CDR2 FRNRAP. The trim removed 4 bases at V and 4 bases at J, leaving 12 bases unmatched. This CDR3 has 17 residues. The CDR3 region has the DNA TGTGCTAGTGGTTCGAGGACAGGAGGATTAGGCACCGGGGAGCTGTTTTTT. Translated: CASGSRTGGLGTGELFF.

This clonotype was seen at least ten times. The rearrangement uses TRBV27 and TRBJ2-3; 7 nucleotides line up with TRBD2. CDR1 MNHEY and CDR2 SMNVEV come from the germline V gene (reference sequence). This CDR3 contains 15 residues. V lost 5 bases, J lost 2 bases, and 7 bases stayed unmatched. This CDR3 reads CASSNRLAATDTQYF. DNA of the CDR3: TGTGCCAGCAGTAACCGCCTAGCGGCCACAGATACGCAGTATTTT.

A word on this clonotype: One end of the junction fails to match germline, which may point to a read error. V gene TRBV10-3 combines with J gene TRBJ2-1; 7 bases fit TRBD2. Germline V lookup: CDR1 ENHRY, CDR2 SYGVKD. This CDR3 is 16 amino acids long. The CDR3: CAITEQEGRGDNEQFF. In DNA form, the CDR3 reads TGTGCCATCACTGAGCAGGAGGGACGGGGGGACAATGAGCAGTTCTTC.

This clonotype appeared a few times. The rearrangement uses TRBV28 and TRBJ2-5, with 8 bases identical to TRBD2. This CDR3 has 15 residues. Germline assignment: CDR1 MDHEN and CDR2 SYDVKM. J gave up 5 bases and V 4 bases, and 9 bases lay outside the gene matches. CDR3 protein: CASSSSRLARETQYF. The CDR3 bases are TGTGCCAGCAGTTCCTCCCGACTAGCGAGGGAGACCCAGTACTTC.

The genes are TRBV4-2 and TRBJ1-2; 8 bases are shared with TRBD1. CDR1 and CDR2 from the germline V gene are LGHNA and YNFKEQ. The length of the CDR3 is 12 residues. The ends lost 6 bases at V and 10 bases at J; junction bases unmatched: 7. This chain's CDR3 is CASSEQGVDYTF. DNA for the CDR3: TGTGCCAGCAGTGAACAGGGGGTCGACTACACCTTC.

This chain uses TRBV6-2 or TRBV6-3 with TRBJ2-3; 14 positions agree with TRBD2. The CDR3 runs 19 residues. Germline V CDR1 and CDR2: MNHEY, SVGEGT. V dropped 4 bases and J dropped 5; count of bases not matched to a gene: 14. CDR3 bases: TGTGCCAGCAGTTCGGGACTAGCGGGAGTCGCCACTCAGAGAGATACGCAGTATTTT. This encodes CASSSGLAGVATQRDTQYF.

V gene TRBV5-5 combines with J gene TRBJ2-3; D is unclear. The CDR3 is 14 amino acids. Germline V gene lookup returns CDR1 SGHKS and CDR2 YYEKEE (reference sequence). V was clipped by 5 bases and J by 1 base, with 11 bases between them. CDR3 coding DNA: TGTGCCAGCAGGGACGATTGGGGCACAGATACGCAGTATTTT. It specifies CASRDDWGTDTQYF.

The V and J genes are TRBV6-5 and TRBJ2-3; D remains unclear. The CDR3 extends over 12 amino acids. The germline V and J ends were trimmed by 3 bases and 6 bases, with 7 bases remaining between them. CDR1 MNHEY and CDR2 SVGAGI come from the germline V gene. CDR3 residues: CASSYTGDTQYF. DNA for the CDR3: TGTGCCAGCAGTTATACCGGGGATACGCAGTATTTT.

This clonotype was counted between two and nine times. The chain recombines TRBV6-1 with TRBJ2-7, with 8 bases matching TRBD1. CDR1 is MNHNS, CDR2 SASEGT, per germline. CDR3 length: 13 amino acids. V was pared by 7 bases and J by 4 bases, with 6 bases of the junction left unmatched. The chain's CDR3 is CASTGQVGYEQYF. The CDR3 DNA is TGTGCCAGCACGGGACAGGTGGGTTACGAGCAGTACTTC.

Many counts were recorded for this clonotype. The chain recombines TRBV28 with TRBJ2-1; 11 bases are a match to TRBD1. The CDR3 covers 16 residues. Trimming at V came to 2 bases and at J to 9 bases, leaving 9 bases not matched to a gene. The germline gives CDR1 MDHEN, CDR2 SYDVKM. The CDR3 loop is CASSLAGQGARVEQFF. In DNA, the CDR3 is TGTGCCAGCAGTTTAGCCGGACAGGGGGCGCGAGTTGAGCAGTTCTTC.

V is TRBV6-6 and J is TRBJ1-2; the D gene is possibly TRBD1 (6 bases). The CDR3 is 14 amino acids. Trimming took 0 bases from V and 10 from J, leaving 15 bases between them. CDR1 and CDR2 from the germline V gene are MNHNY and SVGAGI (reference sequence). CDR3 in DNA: TGTGCCAGCAGTTACTCGGTGGGGGGCGCGGACTACACCTTC. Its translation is CASSYSVGGADYTF.